This TCR beta chain was captured in a study of blood T cell repertoires in COVID-19. Study context: T cells, B-cell-depleted T cells, or PBMCs provided the cDNA or gDNA that served as material.

Method: immunoSEQ multiplex PCR; TCRdb's copy keeps in-frame clones and lacks some. The data show over 350,000 clones, just over 85% seen once. Sequencing input: peripheral blood. The receptor comes from a young woman with active or convalescent COVID-19.

The CDR3 region is CASSLGQGAQGDTQYF. Written as DNA, the CDR3 is TGTGCCAGCAGCTTAGGGCAGGGGGCGCAGGGAGATACGCAGTATTTT. The chain couples TRBV11-1 to TRBJ2-3; TRBD1 matches 8 bases. Trimming at V came to 1 base and at J to 5 bases, leaving 8 bases not matched to a gene. The CDR3 is 16 amino acids. CDR1 and CDR2 from the germline V gene are SGHAT and FQDESV (reference sequence).